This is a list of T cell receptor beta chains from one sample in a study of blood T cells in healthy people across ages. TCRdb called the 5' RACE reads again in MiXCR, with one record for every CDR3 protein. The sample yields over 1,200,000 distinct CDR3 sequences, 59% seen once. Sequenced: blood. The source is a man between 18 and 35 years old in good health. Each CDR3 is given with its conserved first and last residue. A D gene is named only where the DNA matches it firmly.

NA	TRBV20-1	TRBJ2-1	CSASLTGEAGEQFF	TGCAGTGCCAGCCTTACGGGCGAGGCGGGTGAGCAGTTCTTC
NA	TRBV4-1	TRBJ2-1	CASSGVGYNEQFF	TGCGCCAGCAGTGGCGTAGGGTACAATGAGCAGTTCTTC
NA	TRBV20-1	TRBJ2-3	CNARVIGPGVGSTDTQYF	TGCAATGCTAGAGTTATAGGGCCAGGGGTTGGTAGCACAGATACGCAGTATTTT
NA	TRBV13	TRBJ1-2	CASSFLQLYGYTF	TGTGCCAGCAGCTTCTTACAGCTCTATGGCTACACCTTC
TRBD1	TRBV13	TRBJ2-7	CASSSRDRDEQYF	TGTGCCAGCAGCTCCCGGGACAGGGACGAGCAGTACTTC
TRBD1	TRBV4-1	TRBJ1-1	CASSQGGTGLLLNTEAFF	TGCGCCAGCAGCCAAGGTGGGACAGGGTTGCTCCTGAACACTGAAGCTTTCTTT
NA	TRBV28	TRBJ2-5	CASSRRQVSETQYF	TGTGCCAGCAGTCGGAGACAGGTTTCGGAGACCCAGTACTTC
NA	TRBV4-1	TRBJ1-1	CASSQDSHYSFLNRGAFF	TGCGCCAGCAGCCAAGATTCGCACTACAGCTTTCTGAACAGAGGGGCTTTCTTT
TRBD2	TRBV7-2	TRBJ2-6	CASSLVGASGPSGANVLTF	TGTGCCAGCAGCTTAGTAGGGGCTAGCGGGCCCTCGGGGGCCAACGTCCTGACTTTC
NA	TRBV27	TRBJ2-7	CASSSSSDIYEQYF	TGTGCCAGCAGTTCCTCCTCGGACATCTACGAGCAGTACTTC
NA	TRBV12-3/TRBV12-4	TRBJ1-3	CASIHYRVWEDTIYF	TGTGCCAGCATCCACTATCGCGTATGGGAGGACACCATATATTTT
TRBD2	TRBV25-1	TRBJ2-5	CASSPGTTPRETQYF	TGTGCCAGCAGTCCCGGGACTACCCCACGGGAGACCCAGTACTTC